Presented here are 2 T cell receptor beta chains from one specimen sequenced in a study of blood T cell repertoires in COVID-19. Using immunoSEQ multiplex PCR, the repertoire was profiled, and TCRdb retains in-frame clones only, with some absent. The sample records about 41,000 clones, roughly three quarters being singletons. Sequences were obtained from peripheral blood. These receptors were taken from a man older than 75 with acute or convalescent COVID-19.

The chain links TRBV5-4 to TRBJ1-2; D might be TRBD1 (5 bases). The V and J ends lost 4 bases and 6 bases respectively, with 22 bases between them. Germline V gene data show CDR1 as SGHNT and CDR2 as YYREEE (reference sequence). The CDR3 has 16 amino acids. CDR3 nucleotides: TGTGCCAGCAGCCACGGCGACAGCCAAACCGCGGATGGCTACACCTTC. Translated: CASSHGDSQTADGYTF.

This chain uses TRBV10-2 with TRBJ2-7, with TRBD1 as a possible D gene (6 bases). Germline CDR1 and CDR2: WSHSY and SAAADI. Trimming removed 2 bases from V and 6 bases from J, with 17 bases in between. The CDR3 is made up of 15 amino acids. The CDR3 DNA reads as TGCGCCAGCAGTGAGCCCTGGAACAGGGTGTCCGAGCAGTACTTC. It translates to CASSEPWNRVSEQYF.